These 8 T cell receptor beta chains were sequenced from one sample in a study of blood T cells in healthy people across ages. With a J-beta primer mix and a sample-barcoded 5' primer, a second PCR ran about 7 to 12 cycles. TCRdb redid the calling of the 5' RACE reads with MiXCR, one entry per CDR3 protein. The table shows about 1.1 million distinct CDR3 sequences, with around two fifths occurring only once. The sample consisted of blood. These receptors were collected from a man aged 18 to 35 in good health.

The genes are TRBV29-1 and TRBJ1-4; 9 bases map to TRBD1. The germline gives CDR1 SQVTM, CDR2 ANQGSEA. The V and J ends lost 4 bases and 8 bases, in that order; junction bases with no gene match: 11. CDR3 size: 15 residues. CDR3 in amino acids: CSVAQGAGLGEKLFF. Here the CDR3 DNA reads TGCAGCGTTGCACAGGGGGCGGGATTGGGGGAAAAACTGTTTTTT. Using reference TRBV29-1 and TRBJ1-4 for the parts outside the CDR3, the full variable domain is SAVISQKPSRDICQRGTSLTIQCQVDSQVTMMFWYRQQPGQSLTLIATANQGSEATYESGFVIDKFPISRPNLTFSTLTVSNMSPEDSSIYLCSVAQGAGLGEKLFFGSGTQLSVL.

The chain has TRBV27 and TRBJ1-6; no firm D call. Trimming shortened V by 8 bases and J by 4 bases, and 12 bases separated the two germline ends. The CDR3 sequence is 14 residues long. Germline-derived CDR1 and CDR2 are MNHEY and SMNVEV (reference sequence). The CDR3 region is CASRRAGYNSPLHF. CDR3 in DNA: TGTGCCAGCCGTCGGGCCGGTTATAATTCACCCCTCCACTTT.

This clonotype was seen more than once but under ten times. The chain's CDR3 is CASSLLFDTEAFF. The CDR3 nucleotides are TGTGCCAGCAGTCTACTCTTCGACACTGAAGCTTTCTTT. V is TRBV12-3 or TRBV12-4 and J is TRBJ1-1; no clear D. V gave up 5 bases and J gave up 3 bases, with 10 bases separating them. The CDR3 runs 13 residues.

In its sample, this clonotype was seen many times. This chain links TRBV29-1 with TRBJ1-2; no firm D call. V dropped 0 bases and J dropped 4 bases, with 9 bases sitting between them. The CDR3 runs to 13 residues. CDR1 SQVTM and CDR2 ANQGSEA come from the germline V gene. CDR3 loop: CSVEEGLSYGYTF. The CDR3 nucleotides are TGCAGCGTTGAAGAGGGATTGAGCTATGGCTACACCTTC.

This chain links TRBV25-1 with TRBJ1-1; TRBD1 aligns across 7 bases. The CDR3 has 14 amino acids. The V segment lost 3 bases and the J segment 11 bases; nucleotides outside the gene matches: 12. Germline-derived CDR1 and CDR2 are MGHDK and SYGVNS. Here the CDR3 reads CASSDPTGDPVAFF. CDR3 DNA sequence: TGTGCCAGCAGTGATCCTACAGGGGATCCTGTTGCTTTCTTT.

The rearrangement uses TRBV12-3 or TRBV12-4 and TRBJ2-1; 9 bases align to TRBD2. This CDR3 spans 17 amino acids. V lost 1 base, J lost 8 bases, and 12 bases stayed unmatched. CDR3 nucleotide sequence: TGTGCCAGCAGTTTAGTGCTAGCGGGGAGTGCCCAGTATGAGCAGTTCTTC. Translation gives CASSLVLAGSAQYEQFF.

This chain links TRBV13 with TRBJ2-2; 7 nucleotides match TRBD1. CDR3 length: 17 amino acids. The germline gives CDR1 PRHDT, CDR2 FYEKMQ (reference sequence). V lost 2 bases to trimming and J lost 3 bases; unmatched junction nucleotides: 9. The CDR3 here is CASSLSLGQGDTGELFF. CDR3 nucleotides: TGTGCCAGCAGCTTATCGTTGGGGCAGGGGGACACCGGGGAGCTGTTTTTT.

J is TRBJ1-5 and V is TRBV6-5; D remains unclear. The germline V gene has CDR1 MNHEY and CDR2 SVGAGI. V was shortened by 8 bases and J by 6 bases, with 14 bases between the two germline ends. The CDR3 covers 13 residues. The CDR3 DNA is TGTGCCAGCGGAGGAGCAGGTCGTCAGCCCCAGCATTTT. It is translated as CASGGAGRQPQHF.